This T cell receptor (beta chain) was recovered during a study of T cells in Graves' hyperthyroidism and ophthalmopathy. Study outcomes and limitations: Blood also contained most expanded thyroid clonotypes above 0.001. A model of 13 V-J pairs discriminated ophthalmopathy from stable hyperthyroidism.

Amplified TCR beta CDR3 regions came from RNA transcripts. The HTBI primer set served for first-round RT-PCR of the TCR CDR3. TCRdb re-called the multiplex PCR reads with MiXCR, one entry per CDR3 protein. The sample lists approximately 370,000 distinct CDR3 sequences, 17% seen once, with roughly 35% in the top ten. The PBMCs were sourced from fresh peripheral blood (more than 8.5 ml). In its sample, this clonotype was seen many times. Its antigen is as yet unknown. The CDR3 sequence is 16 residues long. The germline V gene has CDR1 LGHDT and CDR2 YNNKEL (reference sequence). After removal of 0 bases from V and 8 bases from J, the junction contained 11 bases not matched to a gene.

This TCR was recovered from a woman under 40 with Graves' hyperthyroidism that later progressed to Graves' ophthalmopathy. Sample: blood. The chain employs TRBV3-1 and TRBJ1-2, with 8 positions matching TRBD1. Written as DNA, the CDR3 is TGTGCCAGCAGCCAAGATCGAGCCCCCAGGGGGCGCGGCTACACCTTC. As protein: CASSQDRAPRGRGYTF.